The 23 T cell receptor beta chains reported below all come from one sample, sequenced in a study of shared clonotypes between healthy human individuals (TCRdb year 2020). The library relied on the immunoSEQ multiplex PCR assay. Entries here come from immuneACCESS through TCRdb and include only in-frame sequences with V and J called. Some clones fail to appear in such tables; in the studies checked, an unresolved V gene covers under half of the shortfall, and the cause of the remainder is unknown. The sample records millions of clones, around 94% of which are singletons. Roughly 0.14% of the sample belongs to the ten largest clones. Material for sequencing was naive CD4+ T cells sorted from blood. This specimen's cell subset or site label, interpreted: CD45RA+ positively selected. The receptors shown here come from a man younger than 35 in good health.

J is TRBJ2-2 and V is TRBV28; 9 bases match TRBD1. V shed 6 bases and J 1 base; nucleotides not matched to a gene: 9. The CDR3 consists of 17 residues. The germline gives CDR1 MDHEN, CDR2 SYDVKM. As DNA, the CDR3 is TGTGCCAGCAGGTACCCACCGGGACAGGGGAACACCGGGGAGCTGTTTTTT. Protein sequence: CASRYPPGQGNTGELFF.

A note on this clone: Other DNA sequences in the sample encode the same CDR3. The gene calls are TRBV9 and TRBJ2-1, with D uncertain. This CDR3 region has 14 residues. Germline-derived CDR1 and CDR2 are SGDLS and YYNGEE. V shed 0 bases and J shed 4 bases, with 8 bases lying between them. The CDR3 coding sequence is TGTGCCAGCAGCGTAGGGTCTAGTTACAATGAGCAGTTCTTC. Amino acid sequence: CASSVGSSYNEQFF.

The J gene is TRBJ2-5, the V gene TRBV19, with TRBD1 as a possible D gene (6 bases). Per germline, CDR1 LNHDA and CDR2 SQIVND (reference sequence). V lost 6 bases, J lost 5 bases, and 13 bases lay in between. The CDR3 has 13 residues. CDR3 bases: TGTGCCAGTAGCCCAGGGGATTCGGAGACCCAGTACTTC. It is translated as CASSPGDSETQYF.

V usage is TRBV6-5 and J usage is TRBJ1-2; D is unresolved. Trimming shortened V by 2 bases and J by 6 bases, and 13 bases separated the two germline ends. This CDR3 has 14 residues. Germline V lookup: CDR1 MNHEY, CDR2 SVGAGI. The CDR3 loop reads CASSYPTGSDGYTF. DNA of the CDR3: TGTGCCAGCAGTTACCCCACCGGATCGGATGGCTACACCTTC.

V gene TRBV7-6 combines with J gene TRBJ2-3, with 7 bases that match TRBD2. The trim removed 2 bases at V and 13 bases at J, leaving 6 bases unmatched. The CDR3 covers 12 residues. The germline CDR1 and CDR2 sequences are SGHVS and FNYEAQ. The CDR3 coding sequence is TGTGCCAGCAGCTTACAAGCGGGGCCTGAGTATTTT. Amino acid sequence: CASSLQAGPEYF.

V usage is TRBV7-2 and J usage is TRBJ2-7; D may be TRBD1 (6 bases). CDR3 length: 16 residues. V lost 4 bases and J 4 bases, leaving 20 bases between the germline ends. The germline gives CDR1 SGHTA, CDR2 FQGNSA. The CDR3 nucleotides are TGTGCCAGCAGCTATACCTTGGGCAGGGGAGTTTACGAGCAGTACTTC. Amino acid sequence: CASSYTLGRGVYEQYF.

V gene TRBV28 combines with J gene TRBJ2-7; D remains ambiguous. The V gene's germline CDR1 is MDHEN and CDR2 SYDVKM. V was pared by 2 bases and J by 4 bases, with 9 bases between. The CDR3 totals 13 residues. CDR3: CASSLPQNYEQYF. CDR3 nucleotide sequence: TGTGCCAGCAGTTTACCACAGAATTACGAGCAGTACTTC.

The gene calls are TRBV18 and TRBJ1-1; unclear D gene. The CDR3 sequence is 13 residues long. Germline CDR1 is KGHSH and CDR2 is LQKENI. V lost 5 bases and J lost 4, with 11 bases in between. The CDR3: CASSSLAATEAFF. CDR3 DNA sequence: TGTGCCAGCTCATCACTCGCGGCCACTGAAGCTTTCTTT.

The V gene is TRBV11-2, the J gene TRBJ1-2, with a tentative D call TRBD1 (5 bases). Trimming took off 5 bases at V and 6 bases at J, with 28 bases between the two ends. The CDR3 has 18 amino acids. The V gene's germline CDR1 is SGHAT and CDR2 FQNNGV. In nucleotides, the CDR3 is TGTGCCAGCAGCCCAGGGATCGTCTGGGGGGAGATGAGTAATGGCTACACCTTC. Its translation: CASSPGIVWGEMSNGYTF.

The CDR3, as DNA: TGCGCCATCGGGCAGGTTCGAGAGACCCAGTACTTC. This sequence encodes CAIGQVRETQYF. The chain links TRBV10-2 to TRBJ2-5; D remains unclear. The germline V gene has CDR1 WSHSY and CDR2 SAAADI. CDR3 length equals 12 residues. V lost 10 bases and J lost 4, with 13 bases in between.

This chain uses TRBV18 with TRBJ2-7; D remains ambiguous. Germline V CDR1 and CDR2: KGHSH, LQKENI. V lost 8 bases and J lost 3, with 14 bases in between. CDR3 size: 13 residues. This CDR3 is CASLEVVGYEQYF. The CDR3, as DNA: TGTGCCAGCCTGGAAGTAGTGGGCTACGAGCAGTACTTC.

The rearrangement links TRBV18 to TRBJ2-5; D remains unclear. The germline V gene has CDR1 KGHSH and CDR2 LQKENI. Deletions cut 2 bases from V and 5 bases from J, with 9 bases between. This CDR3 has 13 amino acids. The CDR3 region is CASSPVIGETQYF. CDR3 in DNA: TGTGCCAGCTCACCAGTCATCGGGGAGACCCAGTACTTC.

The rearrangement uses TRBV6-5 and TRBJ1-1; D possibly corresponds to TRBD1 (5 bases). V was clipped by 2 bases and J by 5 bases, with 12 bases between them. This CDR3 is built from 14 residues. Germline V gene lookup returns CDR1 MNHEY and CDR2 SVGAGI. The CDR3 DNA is TGTGCCAGCAGTTACGGGGGGGTGGAAACTGAAGCTTTCTTT. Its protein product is CASSYGGVETEAFF.

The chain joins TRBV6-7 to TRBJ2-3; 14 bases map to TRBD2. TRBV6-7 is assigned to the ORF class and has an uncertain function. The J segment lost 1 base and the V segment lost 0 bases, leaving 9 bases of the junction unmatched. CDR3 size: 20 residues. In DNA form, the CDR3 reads TGTGCCAGCAGTTACTCGATGGGGACTAGCGGGGGAGAAGGCACAGATACGCAGTATTTT. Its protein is CASSYSMGTSGGEGTDTQYF.

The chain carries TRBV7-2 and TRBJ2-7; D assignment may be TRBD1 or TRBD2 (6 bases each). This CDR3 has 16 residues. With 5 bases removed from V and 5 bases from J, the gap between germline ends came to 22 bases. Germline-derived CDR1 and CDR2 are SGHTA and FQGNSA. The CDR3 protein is CASSDEIVGGHDEQYF. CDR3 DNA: TGTGCCAGCAGCGACGAAATCGTCGGGGGCCACGACGAGCAGTACTTC.

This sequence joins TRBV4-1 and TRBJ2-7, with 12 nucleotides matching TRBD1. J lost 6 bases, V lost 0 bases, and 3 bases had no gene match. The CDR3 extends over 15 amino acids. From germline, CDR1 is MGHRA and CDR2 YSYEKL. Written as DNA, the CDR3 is TGCGCCAGCAGCCAAGAGGGGGACAGGGGGCGCGAGCAGTACTTC. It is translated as CASSQEGDRGREQYF.

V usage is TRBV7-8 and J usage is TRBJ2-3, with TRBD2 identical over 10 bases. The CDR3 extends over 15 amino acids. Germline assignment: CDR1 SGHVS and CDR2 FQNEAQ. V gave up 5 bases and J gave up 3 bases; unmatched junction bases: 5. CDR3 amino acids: CASSVSGGATDTQYF. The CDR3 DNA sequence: TGTGCCAGCAGCGTAAGCGGGGGGGCAACAGATACGCAGTATTTT.

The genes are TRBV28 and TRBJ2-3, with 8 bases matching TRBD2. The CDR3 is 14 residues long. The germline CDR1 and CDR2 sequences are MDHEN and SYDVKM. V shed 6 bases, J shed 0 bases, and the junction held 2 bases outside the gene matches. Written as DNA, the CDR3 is TGTGCCAGCAGGATAGCGGGGAGCACAGATACGCAGTATTTT. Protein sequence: CASRIAGSTDTQYF.

The CDR3 spells CASSVSLGGDNEQFF. DNA of the CDR3: TGCGCCAGCAGCGTATCCCTAGGGGGGGACAATGAGCAGTTCTTC. V gene TRBV5-1 combines with J gene TRBJ2-1; the D gene is possibly TRBD2 (7 bases). Trimming took 4 bases from V and 5 from J, leaving 16 bases between them. This CDR3 region has 15 residues. Germline CDR1 reads SGHRS; CDR2 reads YFSETQ.

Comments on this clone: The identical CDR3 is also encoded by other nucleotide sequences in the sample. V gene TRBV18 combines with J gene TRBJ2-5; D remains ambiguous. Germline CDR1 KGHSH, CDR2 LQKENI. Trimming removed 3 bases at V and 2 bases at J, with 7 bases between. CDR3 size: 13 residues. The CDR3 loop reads CASSPALQETQYF. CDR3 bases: TGTGCCAGCTCACCGGCGCTGCAAGAGACCCAGTACTTC. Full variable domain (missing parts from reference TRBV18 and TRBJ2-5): NAGVMQNPRHLVRRRGQEARLRCSPMKGHSHVYWYRQLPEEGLKFMVYLQKENIIDESGMPKERFSAEFPKEGPSILRIQQVVRGDSAAYFCASSPALQETQYFGPGTRLLVL.

CDR3 DNA: TGTGCCAGCATCCGGCGGGGGGGAAGTGGCTACACCTTC. It specifies CASIRRGGSGYTF. The chain has TRBV7-2 and TRBJ1-2; weak D call: TRBD1 (5 bases). The germline CDR1 and CDR2 sequences are SGHTA and FQGNSA. The length of the CDR3 is 13 residues. V was clipped by 7 bases and J by 7 bases, with 16 bases between them.

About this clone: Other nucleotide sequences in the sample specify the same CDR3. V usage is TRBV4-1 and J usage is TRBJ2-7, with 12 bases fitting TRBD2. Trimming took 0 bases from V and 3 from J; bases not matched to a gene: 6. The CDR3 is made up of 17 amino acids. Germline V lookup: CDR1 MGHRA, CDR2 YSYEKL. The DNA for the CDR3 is TGCGCCAGCAGCCAAGATCCTCCGACTAGCGGGAGCTACGAGCAGTACTTC. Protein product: CASSQDPPTSGSYEQYF.

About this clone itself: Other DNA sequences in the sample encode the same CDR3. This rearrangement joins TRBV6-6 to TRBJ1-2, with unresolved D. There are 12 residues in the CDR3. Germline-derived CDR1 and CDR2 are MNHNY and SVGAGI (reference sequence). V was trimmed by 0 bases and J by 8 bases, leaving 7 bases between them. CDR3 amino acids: CASSYSTGGYTF. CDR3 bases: TGTGCCAGCAGTTACTCGACGGGAGGCTACACCTTC.